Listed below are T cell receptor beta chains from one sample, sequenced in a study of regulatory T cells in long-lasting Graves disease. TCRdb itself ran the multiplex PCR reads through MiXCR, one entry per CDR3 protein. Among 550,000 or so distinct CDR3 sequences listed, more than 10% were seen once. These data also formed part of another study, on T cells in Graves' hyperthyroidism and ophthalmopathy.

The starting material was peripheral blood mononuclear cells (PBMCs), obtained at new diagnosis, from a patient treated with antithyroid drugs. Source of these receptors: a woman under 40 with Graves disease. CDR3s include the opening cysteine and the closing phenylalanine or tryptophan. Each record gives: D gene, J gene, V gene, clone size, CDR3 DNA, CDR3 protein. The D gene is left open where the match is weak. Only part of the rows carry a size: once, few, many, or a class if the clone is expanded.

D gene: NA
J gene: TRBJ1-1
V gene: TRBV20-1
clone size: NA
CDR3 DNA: TGCAGTGCTAGAGATTGGGCGGAGGGCACTGAAGCTTTCTTT
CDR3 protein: CSARDWAEGTEAFF

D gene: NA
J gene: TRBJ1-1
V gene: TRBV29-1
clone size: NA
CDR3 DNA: TGCGGCGTTGATTGGGGGAACACTGAAGCTTTCTTT
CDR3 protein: CGVDWGNTEAFF

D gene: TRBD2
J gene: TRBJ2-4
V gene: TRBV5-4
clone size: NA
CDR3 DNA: TGTGCCAGCAGCCCCGGAGTGGGGAGCGGGAGGACCAAAAACATTCAGTACTTC
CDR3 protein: CASSPGVGSGRTKNIQYF

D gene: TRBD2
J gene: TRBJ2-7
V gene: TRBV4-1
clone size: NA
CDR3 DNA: TGCGCCAGCAGCCAAGTCGGTAGCGGGAGTTACGAGCAGTACTTC
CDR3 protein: CASSQVGSGSYEQYF

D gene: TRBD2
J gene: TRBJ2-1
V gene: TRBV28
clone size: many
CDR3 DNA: TGTGCCAGCGGAAAAGGACTAGCGGTTTACAATGAGCAGTTCTTC
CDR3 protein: CASGKGLAVYNEQFF

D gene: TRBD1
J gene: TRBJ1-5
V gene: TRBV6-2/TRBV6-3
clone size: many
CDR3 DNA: TGTGCCAGCAGTTACTCCGGACAGGTCAATCAGCCCCAGCATTTT
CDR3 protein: CASSYSGQVNQPQHF

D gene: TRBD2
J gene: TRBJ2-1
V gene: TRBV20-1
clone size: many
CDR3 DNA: TGCAGTGCGTCAGGGCCGGCTACTAGCGGGAGGGCCCTCTACAATGAGCAGTTCTTC
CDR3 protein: CSASGPATSGRALYNEQFF

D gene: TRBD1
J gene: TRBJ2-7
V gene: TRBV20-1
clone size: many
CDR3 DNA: TGCAGTGCTAGTGAAGACAGGGGGCTTTACGAGCAGTACTTC
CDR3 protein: CSASEDRGLYEQYF

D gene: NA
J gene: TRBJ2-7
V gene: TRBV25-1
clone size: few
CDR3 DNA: TGTGCCAGCAGTGAGTCGGGAGCAACGTACAATGAGCAGTACTTC
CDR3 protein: CASSESGATYNEQYF

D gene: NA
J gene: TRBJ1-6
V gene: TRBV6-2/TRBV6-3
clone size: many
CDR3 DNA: TGTGCCAGCAGTTACGGCGCCGACGTGGGTTCACCCCTCCACTTT
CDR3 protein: CASSYGADVGSPLHF

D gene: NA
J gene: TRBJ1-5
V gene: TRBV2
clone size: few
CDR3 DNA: TGTGCCAGCAGTTTTGCCGGGCCTTATCAGCCCCAGCATTTT
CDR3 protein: CASSFAGPYQPQHF

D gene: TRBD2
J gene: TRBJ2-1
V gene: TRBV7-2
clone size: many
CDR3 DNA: TGTGCCAGCAGTTCTCCGGGACTAGCCCTCAATGAGCAGTTCTTC
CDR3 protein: CASSSPGLALNEQFF

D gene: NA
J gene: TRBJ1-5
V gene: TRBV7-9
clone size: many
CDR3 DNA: TGTGCCAGCAGCTTGTGGAGCCAGGGTTATAGCAATCAGCCCCAGCATTTT
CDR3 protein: CASSLWSQGYSNQPQHF

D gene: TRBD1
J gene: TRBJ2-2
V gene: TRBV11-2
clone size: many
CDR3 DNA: TGTGCCAGCAGACCAAGGGGCAGGGGGTCCGGGGAGCTGTTTTTT
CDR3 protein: CASRPRGRGSGELFF

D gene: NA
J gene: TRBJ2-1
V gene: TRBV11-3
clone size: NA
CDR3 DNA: TGTGCCAGCAGCTTAGATAGGGGGAGGGCCAATGAGCAGTTCTTC
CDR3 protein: CASSLDRGRANEQFF

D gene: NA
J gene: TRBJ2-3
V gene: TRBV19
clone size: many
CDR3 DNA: TGTGCCAGTAGTAGCCGGGGGAGCACAGATACGCAGTATTTT
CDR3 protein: CASSSRGSTDTQYF

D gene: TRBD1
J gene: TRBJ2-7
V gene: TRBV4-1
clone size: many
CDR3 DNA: TGCGCCAGCAGCCCCGGACAGGGGGGGACCTACGAGCAGTACTTC
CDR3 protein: CASSPGQGGTYEQYF

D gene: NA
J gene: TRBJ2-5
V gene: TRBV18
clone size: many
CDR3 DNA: TGTGCCAGCTCCCGTCCGGGAGAGACCCAGTACTTC
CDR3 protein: CASSRPGETQYF

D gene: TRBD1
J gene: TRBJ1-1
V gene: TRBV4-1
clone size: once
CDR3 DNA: TGCGCCAGCAGTTACCCTGGCAGGGGGCTCTCTGAAGCTTTCTTT
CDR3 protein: CASSYPGRGLSEAFF

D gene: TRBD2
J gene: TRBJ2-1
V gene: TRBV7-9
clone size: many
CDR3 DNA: TGTGCCAGCAGTTTAGCACTAGCGGGAGTGGGGAATGAGCAGTTCTTC
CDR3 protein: CASSLALAGVGNEQFF

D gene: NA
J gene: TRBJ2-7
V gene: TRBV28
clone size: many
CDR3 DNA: TGTGCCAGCAGTCAGAGGTGGGGGAACCACGAGCAGTACTTC
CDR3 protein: CASSQRWGNHEQYF

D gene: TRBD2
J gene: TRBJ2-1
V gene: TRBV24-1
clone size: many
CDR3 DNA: TGTGCCACCGAGGCATCCGGGGACTACCTCTCCTACAATGAGCAGTTCTTC
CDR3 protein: CATEASGDYLSYNEQFF

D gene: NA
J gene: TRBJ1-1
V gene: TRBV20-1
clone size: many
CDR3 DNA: TGCAGTGCTAGAGATTATAGGGCTGAAGCTTTCTTT
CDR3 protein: CSARDYRAEAFF

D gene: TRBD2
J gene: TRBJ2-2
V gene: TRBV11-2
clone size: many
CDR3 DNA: TGTGCCAGCAGCGGGGGACTAGCGGGAGTTCAGGGTCGGAACACCGGGGAGCTGTTTTTT
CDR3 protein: CASSGGLAGVQGRNTGELFF

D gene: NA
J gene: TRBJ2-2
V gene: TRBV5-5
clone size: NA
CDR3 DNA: TGTGCCAGCACCCTGTACGGCAACACCGGGGAGCTGTTTTTT
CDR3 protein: CASTLYGNTGELFF

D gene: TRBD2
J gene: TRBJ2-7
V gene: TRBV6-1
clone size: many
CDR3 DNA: TGTGCCAGCAGCTTCATAGTGAGCGGGAGGGAATTGGGCGAGCAGTACTTC
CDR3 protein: CASSFIVSGRELGEQYF

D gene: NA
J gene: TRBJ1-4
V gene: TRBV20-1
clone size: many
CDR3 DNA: TGCAGTGCTAGAGAAGGGGGTGAAAAACTGTTTTTT
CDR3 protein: CSAREGGEKLFF

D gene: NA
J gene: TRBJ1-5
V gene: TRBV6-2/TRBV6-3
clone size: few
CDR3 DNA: TGTGCCAGCAGTTGGGGTCCAAATCAGCCCCAGCATTTT
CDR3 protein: CASSWGPNQPQHF

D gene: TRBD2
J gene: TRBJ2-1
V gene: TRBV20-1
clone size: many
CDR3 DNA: TGCAGTGCTACTAATGGACTAGCGGGAAGAAATGAGCAGTTCTTC
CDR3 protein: CSATNGLAGRNEQFF

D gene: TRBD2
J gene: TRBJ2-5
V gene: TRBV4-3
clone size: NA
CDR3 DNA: TGCGCCAGCAGCCAGAACGGGAGGGGAGAGACCCAGTACTTC
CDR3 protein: CASSQNGRGETQYF

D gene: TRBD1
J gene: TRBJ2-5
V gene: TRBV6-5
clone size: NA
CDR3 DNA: TGTGCCAGCAGTTTTGCCGGGACAGGAATCCAGACCCAGTACTTC
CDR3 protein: CASSFAGTGIQTQYF

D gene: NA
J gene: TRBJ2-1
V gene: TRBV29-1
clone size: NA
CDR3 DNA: TGCAGCGTTGTACTCAATGAGCAGTTCTTC
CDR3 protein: CSVVLNEQFF

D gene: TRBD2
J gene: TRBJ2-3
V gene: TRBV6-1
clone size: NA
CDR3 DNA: TGTGCCAGCAAAGGGACTAGCGGGAGTCGTAGCACAGATACGCAGTATTTT
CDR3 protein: CASKGTSGSRSTDTQYF

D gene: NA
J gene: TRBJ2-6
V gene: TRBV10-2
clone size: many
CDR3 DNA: TGCGCCAGCAGTGAAATCTTTGGGGCCAACGTCCTGACTTTC
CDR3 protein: CASSEIFGANVLTF

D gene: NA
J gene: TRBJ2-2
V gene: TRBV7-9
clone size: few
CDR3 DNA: TGTGCCAGCACCTTTCTGGGGGCCGAGAACACCGGGGAGCTGTTTTTT
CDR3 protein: CASTFLGAENTGELFF

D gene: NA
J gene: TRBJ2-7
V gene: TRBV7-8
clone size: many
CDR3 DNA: TGTGCCAGCAGCCCTCGGACGGGTCCCTACGAGCAGTACTTC
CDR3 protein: CASSPRTGPYEQYF

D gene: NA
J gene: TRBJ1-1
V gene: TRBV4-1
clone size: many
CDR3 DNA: TGCGCCAGCAGCCCACAACCCAGGGTCATGAACACTGAAGCTTTCTTT
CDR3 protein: CASSPQPRVMNTEAFF

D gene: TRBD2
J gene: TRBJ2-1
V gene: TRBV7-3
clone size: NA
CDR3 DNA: TGTGCCAGCAGCCCGATCGCACAGTCTAGCGGGAGGGCCCCATGGGGGAATGAGCAGTTCTTC
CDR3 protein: CASSPIAQSSGRAPWGNEQFF

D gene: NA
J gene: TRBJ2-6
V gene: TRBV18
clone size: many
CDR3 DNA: TGTGCCAGCCGCCAGCCGGTGGGGACAGGGGCCAACGTCCTGACTTTC
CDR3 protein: CASRQPVGTGANVLTF

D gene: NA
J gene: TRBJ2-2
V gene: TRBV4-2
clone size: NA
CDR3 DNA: TGTGCCAGCAGCCCACTAGCTCACTATAGCGATGGTGGCACCGGGGAGCTGTTTTTT
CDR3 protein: CASSPLAHYSDGGTGELFF

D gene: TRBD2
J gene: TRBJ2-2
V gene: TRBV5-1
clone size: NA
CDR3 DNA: TGCGCCAGCAGCGCTAGCGGCGGGACGAACACCGGGGAGCTGTTTTTT
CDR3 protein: CASSASGGTNTGELFF

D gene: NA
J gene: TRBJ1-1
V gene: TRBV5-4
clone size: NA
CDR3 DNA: TGTGCCAGCAGCACCGTCGGCAGGGCGAACACTGAAGCTTTCTTT
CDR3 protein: CASSTVGRANTEAFF

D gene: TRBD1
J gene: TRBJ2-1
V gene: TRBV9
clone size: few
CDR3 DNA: TGTGCCAGCAGCGCTCGACAGGGCTCCTACAATGAGCAGTTCTTC
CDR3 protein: CASSARQGSYNEQFF

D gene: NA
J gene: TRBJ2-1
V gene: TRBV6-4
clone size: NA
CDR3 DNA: TGTGCCAGCAGTTACACAGGCAACTCCTACAATGAGCAGTTCTTC
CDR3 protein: CASSYTGNSYNEQFF

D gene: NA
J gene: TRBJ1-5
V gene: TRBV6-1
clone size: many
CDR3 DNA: TGTGCCAGCAGGACCTTCCCAGGTGAGGTTCAGCCCCAGCATTTT
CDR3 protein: CASRTFPGEVQPQHF